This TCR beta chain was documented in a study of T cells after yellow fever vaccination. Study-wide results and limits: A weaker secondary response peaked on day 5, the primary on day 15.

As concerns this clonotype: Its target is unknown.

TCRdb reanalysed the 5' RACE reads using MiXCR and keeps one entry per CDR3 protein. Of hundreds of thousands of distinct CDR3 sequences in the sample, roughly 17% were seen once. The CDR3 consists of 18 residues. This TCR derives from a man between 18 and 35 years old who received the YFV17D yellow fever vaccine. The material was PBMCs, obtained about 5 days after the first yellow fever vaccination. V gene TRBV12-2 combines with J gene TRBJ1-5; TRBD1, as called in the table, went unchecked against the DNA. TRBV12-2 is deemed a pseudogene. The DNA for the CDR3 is TGTGCAAGTCGCTTAGCGCAGATTGGGACAGGAAGCAATCAGCCCCAGCATTTT. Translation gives CASRLAQIGTGSNQPQHF.